Described below is a single T cell receptor (beta chain) sequence and its context. These data originate in a study of blood T cell repertoires in COVID-19. Study details: The study drew acute and convalescent COVID-19 samples from the United States, Italy and Spain. PBMCs, B-cell-depleted T cells, or T cells were the source of the cDNA or gDNA that made up the material.

Authors' methods: Scientists estimated how many nucleated cells there were by amplifying reference gene primers. TCRdb's table, derived via immunoSEQ multiplex PCR, lists solely in-frame clones and lacks some. V and J calls plus clone size are reproduced from that table; the DNA served to infer D and trimming. This sample has about half a million clones, with roughly 85% found just once. V lost 6 bases, J lost 1 base, and 14 bases lay in between. The V gene's germline CDR1 is SGHDT and CDR2 YYEEEE. The CDR3 runs to 15 residues. The source of this sequence is a human donor in a cohort sampled during active COVID-19. The V gene is TRBV5-6, the J gene TRBJ2-1; tentatively, D is TRBD2 (6 bases). Sample: peripheral blood. In DNA, the CDR3 is TGTGCCAGCACCTCCGGGACTCAATCCTACAATGAGCAGTTCTTC. Translating gives CASTSGTQSYNEQFF.